This T cell receptor (beta chain) originates from a study of blood T cell repertoires in COVID-19. Study background: Some COVID-19 samples were acute and others convalescent; all came from the United States, Italy and Spain. Sources were T cells, B-cell-depleted T cells, or PBMCs; the material itself was cDNA or gDNA.

Original analysis: Reference gene primers were amplified, and this amplification served to estimate nucleated cell counts. Some clones are missing from TCRdb's copy, which holds only in-frame ones; the method was immunoSEQ multiplex PCR. V and J calls and clone size are as listed in that table; D and trimming were resolved from the DNA. The sample lists about 28,000 clones, 85% occurring once. V was clipped by 0 bases and J by 2 bases, with 5 bases between them. The germline gives CDR1 MNHEY, CDR2 SVGAGI. The CDR3 sequence is 14 residues long. The sample consisted of peripheral blood. The rearrangement links TRBV6-5 to TRBJ2-1; tentatively, D is TRBD2 (5 bases). This clonotype was obtained from a human donor in a cohort sampled during active COVID-19. The CDR3 DNA follows: TGTGCCAGCAGTTACTCAGCGGCCTACAATGAGCAGTTCTTC. Translating it yields CASSYSAAYNEQFF.